This T cell receptor beta chain was profiled in a study of follicular helper T cells after annual influenza vaccination. In the study overall: Blood was drawn on days 0, 7 and 28 after vaccination. Across the 2013-2014, 2014-2015 and 2015-2016 vaccination seasons, some subjects were resampled. The study, taken as a whole, reports: Change in circulating plasmablasts correlated with ICOS+CD38+ cTfh clonality change.

CDR1 is SGHDN, CDR2 FVKESK, per germline. Losses at the gene ends were 0 bases for V and 1 base for J; bases not matched to a gene: 7. The CDR3 extends over 18 amino acids. The time point: 2014-2015 season, pre-vaccination. Excluded were substance abuse, HIV/AIDS, active cancer, immunomodulatory drugs and active illness. With respect to this clone: Antigen unknown.

Repertoires were generated with immunoSEQ multiplex PCR, while TCRdb's copy carries only in-frame clones and drops some. The repertoire holds about 27,000 clones, with more than 80% as singletons. The rearrangement links TRBV14 to TRBJ2-3, with TRBD1 identical over 10 bases. The sequence was collected from an adult who received the influenza vaccine. The sample here was CXCR5+ CD38- circulating T follicular helper cells from blood, taken on the day of influenza vaccination. Subset defined: circulating Tfh, non-naive CD4+CXCR5+PD-1+ (ICOS+CD38+ or ICOS-CD38-). CDR3 bases: TGTGCCAGCAGCCAAGACAGGTTGGGGACAGGGGGCACAGATACGCAGTATTTT. This encodes CASSQDRLGTGGTDTQYF.